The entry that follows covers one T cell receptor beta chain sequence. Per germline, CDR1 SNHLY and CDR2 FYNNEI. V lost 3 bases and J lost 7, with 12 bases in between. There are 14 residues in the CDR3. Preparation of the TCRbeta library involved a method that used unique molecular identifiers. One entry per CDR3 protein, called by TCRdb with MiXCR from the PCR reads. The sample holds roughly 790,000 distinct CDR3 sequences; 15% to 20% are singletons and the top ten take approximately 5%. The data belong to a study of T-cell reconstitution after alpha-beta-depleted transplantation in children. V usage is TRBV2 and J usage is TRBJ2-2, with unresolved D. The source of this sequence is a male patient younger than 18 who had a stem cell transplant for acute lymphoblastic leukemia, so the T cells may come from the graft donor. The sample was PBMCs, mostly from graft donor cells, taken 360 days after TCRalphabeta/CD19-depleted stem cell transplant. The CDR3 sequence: CASSDLDPNGELFF. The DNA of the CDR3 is TGTGCCAGCAGTGACCTAGACCCCAACGGGGAGCTGTTTTTT.